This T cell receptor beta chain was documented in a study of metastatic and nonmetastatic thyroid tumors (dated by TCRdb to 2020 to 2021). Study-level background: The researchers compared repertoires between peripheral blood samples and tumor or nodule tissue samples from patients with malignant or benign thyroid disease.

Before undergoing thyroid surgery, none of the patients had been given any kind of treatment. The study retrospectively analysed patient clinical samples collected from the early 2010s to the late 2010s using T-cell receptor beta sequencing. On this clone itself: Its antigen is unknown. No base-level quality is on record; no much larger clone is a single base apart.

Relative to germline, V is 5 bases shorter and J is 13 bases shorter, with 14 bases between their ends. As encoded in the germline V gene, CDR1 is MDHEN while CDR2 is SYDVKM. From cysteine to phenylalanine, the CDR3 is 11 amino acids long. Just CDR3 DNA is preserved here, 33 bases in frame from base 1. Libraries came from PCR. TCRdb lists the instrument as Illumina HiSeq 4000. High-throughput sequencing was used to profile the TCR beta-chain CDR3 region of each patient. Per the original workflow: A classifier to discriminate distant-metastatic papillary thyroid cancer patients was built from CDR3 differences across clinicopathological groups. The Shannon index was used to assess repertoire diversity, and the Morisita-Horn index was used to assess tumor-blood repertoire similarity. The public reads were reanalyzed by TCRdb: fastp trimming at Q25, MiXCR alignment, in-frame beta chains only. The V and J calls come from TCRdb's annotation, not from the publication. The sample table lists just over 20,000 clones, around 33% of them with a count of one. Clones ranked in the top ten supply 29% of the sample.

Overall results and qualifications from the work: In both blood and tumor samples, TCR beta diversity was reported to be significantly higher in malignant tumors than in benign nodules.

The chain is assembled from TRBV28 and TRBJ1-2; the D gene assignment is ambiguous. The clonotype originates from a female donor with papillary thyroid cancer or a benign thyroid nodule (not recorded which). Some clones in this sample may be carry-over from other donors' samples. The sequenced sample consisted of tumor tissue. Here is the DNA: TGTGCCAGCAGTGCTACCGACTTCTGCACCTTC. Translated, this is CASSATDFCTF.